This TCR beta chain was found in a study of blood T cell repertoires in COVID-19. As for the study in general: Spain, Italy and the United States supplied samples that represented acute and convalescent COVID-19. From T cells, B-cell-depleted T cells, or PBMCs came the material, which was cDNA or gDNA.

Per the study methods: Amplification of reference gene primers provided the estimated nucleated cell counts. TCRdb's copy holds only in-frame clones and misses some; the assay was immunoSEQ multiplex PCR. V, J and clone size are those of that table, while D and trimming were read from the DNA. The table records 95,000 to 110,000 clones, around 88% of them present only once. The CDR3 sequence is 16 residues long. From germline, CDR1 is MNHEY and CDR2 SVGAGI. V lost 2 bases and J 8 bases, leaving 18 bases between the germline ends. This chain connects TRBV6-5 to TRBJ1-4, with D unclear. The sequenced sample was peripheral blood. The receptor's source is a human donor in a cohort sampled during active COVID-19. CDR3 amino acids: CASSYLVRSPVEKLFF. CDR3 sequence (DNA): TGTGCCAGCAGTTACCTAGTACGATCGCCGGTCGAAAAACTGTTTTTT.